Shown below are 20 T cell receptor beta chains from a single sample sequenced in a study of shared clonotypes between healthy human individuals. The data were produced by immunoSEQ multiplex PCR, yet TCRdb's version contains in-frame clones alone and is incomplete. This table has about 610,000 clones, approximately 96% appearing once. In the naive CD8 group, cells lacked CD45RO and were positively selected for CCR7, so terminally differentiated effector memory CD45RA+ cells were left out. The material sequenced was naive CD8+ T cells sorted from blood. These receptors all come from a young woman in good health.

Details on this clone: The same CDR3 is also encoded by other DNA sequences in this sample. The chain is built from TRBV29-1 and TRBJ1-1; TRBD1 aligns across 7 bases. This CDR3 comprises 13 residues. V lost 3 bases and J lost 0; bases outside the gene matches: 1. Germline CDR1 SQVTM, CDR2 ANQGSEA. CDR3 region: CSVDRGMNTEAFF. Here the CDR3 DNA reads TGCAGCGTTGACAGGGGGATGAACACTGAAGCTTTCTTT.

The J gene is TRBJ1-4, the V gene TRBV5-6; possibly TRBD1 for D (5 bases). The CDR3 spans 16 residues. The germline CDR1 and CDR2 sequences are SGHDT and YYEEEE. Between the trimmed V and J ends, which lost 4 bases and 8 bases, there was a span of 21 bases. As DNA, the CDR3 is TGTGCCAGCAGCCCTCCCCAAATGAGAAGGGGCGAAAAACTGTTTTTT. Protein sequence: CASSPPQMRRGEKLFF.

The chain uses TRBV6-1 and TRBJ2-7; 8 nucleotides line up with TRBD2. Germline values: CDR1 MNHNS, CDR2 SASEGT. Trimming took 6 bases from V and 4 from J; bases not matched to a gene: 5. CDR3 size: 13 residues. The CDR3 DNA sequence: TGTGCCAGCAGGGAGCGGGGGCGGTACGAGCAGTACTTC. Translated: CASRERGRYEQYF.

The gene calls are TRBV29-1 and TRBJ1-5; a possible D gene is TRBD1 (5 bases). From germline, CDR1 is SQVTM and CDR2 ANQGSEA. V shed 4 bases and J shed 0 bases, with 7 bases lying between them. The length of the CDR3 is 13 residues. Here the CDR3 DNA reads TGCAGCGTTGGCACAGGTAGCAATCAGCCCCAGCATTTT. Protein sequence: CSVGTGSNQPQHF.

In this sample, this clone turned up once. The chain couples TRBV27 to TRBJ2-1; D possibly matches TRBD1 or TRBD2 (5 bases each). Trimming cost V 2 bases and J 5 bases, with 7 bases left between them. The CDR3 totals 13 residues. CDR1 is MNHEY, CDR2 SMNVEV, per germline (reference sequence). The CDR3 nucleotides read TGTGCCAGCAGTTTAGGGACCCACAATGAGCAGTTCTTC. Protein sequence: CASSLGTHNEQFF.

The chain has TRBV7-9 and TRBJ2-5, with no clear D. Trimming left V 1 base short and J 2 bases short, with 11 bases between. The length of the CDR3 is 15 residues. Germline CDR1 reads SEHNR; CDR2 reads FQNEAQ (reference sequence). The CDR3 DNA reads TGTGCCAGCAGCTTAGGGGTGGCACCTCAAGAGACCCAGTACTTC. It specifies CASSLGVAPQETQYF.

The rearrangement joins TRBV28 to TRBJ2-7, with TRBD2 matching over 14 bases. The CDR3 sequence is 17 residues long. The V segment lost 1 base and the J segment 5 bases; nucleotides outside the gene matches: 7. The germline CDR1 and CDR2 sequences are MDHEN and SYDVKM. DNA for the CDR3: TGTGCCAGCAGTTTATACGGGACTAGCGGGAGTGAGAACGAGCAGTACTTC. Protein sequence: CASSLYGTSGSENEQYF.

The chain couples TRBV6-1 to TRBJ2-1; D gene uncertain. The CDR3 has 15 amino acids. Deletions cut 7 bases from V and 0 bases from J, with 13 bases between. CDR1 is MNHNS and CDR2 is SASEGT in the germline V gene. The CDR3 reads CASTPGPSSYNEQFF. For the CDR3, the DNA is TGTGCCAGCACCCCGGGCCCTAGCTCCTACAATGAGCAGTTCTTC.

The genes are TRBV15 and TRBJ2-1; the D gene is possibly TRBD1 (6 bases). Germline CDR1 and CDR2: LNHNV and YYDKDF (reference sequence). The CDR3 is made up of 15 amino acids. Trimming took off 0 bases at V and 4 bases at J, with 10 bases between the two ends. The CDR3 is CATSREGQSYNEQFF. Here the CDR3 DNA reads TGTGCCACCAGCAGAGAAGGACAGAGTTACAATGAGCAGTTCTTC. The full variable domain, in which reference TRBV15 and TRBJ2-1 provide the parts outside the CDR3, is DAMVIQNPRYQVTQFGKPVTLSCSQTLNHNVMYWYQQKSSQAPKLLFHYYDKDFNNEADTPDNFQSRRPNTSFCFLDIRSPGLGDTAMYLCATSREGQSYNEQFFGPGTRLTVL.

The CDR3 bases are TGTGCCAGCAGTTTGACAGGGGCCACTGAAGCTTTCTTT. It translates to CASSLTGATEAFF. The chain couples TRBV27 to TRBJ1-1; 8 bases are shared with TRBD1. This CDR3 spans 13 amino acids. The junction had 1 base not matched to a gene; V was cut back by 3 bases and J by 4 bases. Per the germline V gene, CDR1 is MNHEY and CDR2 is SMNVEV (reference sequence).

This clone was observed once. CDR3 nucleotide sequence: TGTGCCAGCAGTTTAGCTAACAGCCAAGAGACCCAGTACTTC. It codes for CASSLANSQETQYF. The chain carries TRBV28 and TRBJ2-5, with D hard to call. The V gene lost 2 bases and the J gene lost 1 base, with 8 bases spanning the gap. The CDR3 spans 14 residues. Germline values: CDR1 MDHEN, CDR2 SYDVKM.

The rearrangement joins TRBV7-9 to TRBJ2-1; TRBD2 aligns across 13 bases. From germline, CDR1 is SEHNR and CDR2 FQNEAQ (reference sequence). The CDR3 sequence is 16 residues long. J gave up 4 bases and V 4 bases, and 4 bases lay outside the gene matches. The CDR3 sequence: CASSSRGLAGYNEQFF. The CDR3, as DNA: TGTGCCAGCAGCTCAAGGGGACTAGCGGGATACAATGAGCAGTTCTTC.

The CDR3 region is CASSGSLYGYTF. As DNA, the CDR3 is TGTGCCAGCAGTGGCAGTCTCTATGGCTACACCTTC. The J gene is TRBJ1-2, the V gene TRBV6-4; D is ambiguous. The V gene's germline CDR1 is MRHNA and CDR2 SNTAGT. V lost 4 bases, J lost 4 bases, and 7 bases lay in between. The CDR3 is made up of 12 amino acids.

This chain connects TRBV29-1 to TRBJ2-1, with 9 bases identical to TRBD2. Germline loops: CDR1 SQVTM, CDR2 ANQGSEA. Germline trimming cut 5 bases from V and 5 bases from J; bases unmatched to any gene: 13. The CDR3 consists of 16 residues. DNA of the CDR3: TGCAGCGTTCGCTACGGAGTGAGCGGGAGGAACAATGAGCAGTTCTTC. Protein: CSVRYGVSGRNNEQFF.

This chain uses TRBV27 with TRBJ2-7; 8 nucleotides align to TRBD2. The V and J ends lost 1 base and 6 bases, in that order; junction bases with no gene match: 17. There are 18 residues in the CDR3. From germline, CDR1 is MNHEY and CDR2 SMNVEV (reference sequence). The CDR3 DNA sequence: TGTGCCAGCAGTTTATTTAGCCCCGGGGGGGGGTCGTCGAGCGAGCAGTACTTC. Translation gives CASSLFSPGGGSSSEQYF.

The V and J genes are TRBV6-5 and TRBJ1-4; 8 positions match TRBD1. The trim removed 2 bases at V and 7 bases at J, leaving 6 bases unmatched. This CDR3 region has 15 residues. The germline V gene encodes CDR1 MNHEY and CDR2 SVGAGI. CDR3 sequence: CASSYETGEGEKLFF. CDR3 DNA sequence: TGTGCCAGCAGTTACGAGACAGGGGAGGGTGAAAAACTGTTTTTT.

This clone appeared a single time. The chain couples TRBV27 to TRBJ2-7; 7 positions match TRBD2. This CDR3 region has 10 residues. CDR1 is MNHEY and CDR2 is SMNVEV in the germline V gene (reference sequence). The CDR3 region has the DNA TGTGCGGGAGGGAGTTACGAGCAGTACTTC. This translates into CAGGSYEQYF.

The rearrangement uses TRBV6-1 and TRBJ2-7; TRBD2 agrees at 13 bases. CDR1 and CDR2 (germline): MNHNS, SASEGT. J lost 7 bases, V lost 2 bases, and 8 bases had no gene match. The CDR3 contains 16 residues. The CDR3 is CASSEWWTSGSLEQYF. The CDR3 DNA reads as TGTGCCAGCAGTGAATGGTGGACTAGCGGGAGCCTGGAGCAGTACTTC.

The chain couples TRBV11-1 to TRBJ1-1; D not certain. CDR1 SGHAT and CDR2 FQDESV come from the germline V gene (reference sequence). Trimming took off 3 bases at V and 0 bases at J, with 8 bases between the two ends. CDR3 size: 14 residues. CDR3 DNA sequence: TGTGCCAGCAGCTTTGCTTTCATGAACACTGAAGCTTTCTTT. It encodes CASSFAFMNTEAFF.

V gene TRBV11-2 combines with J gene TRBJ2-7; 9 nucleotides line up with TRBD2. There are 15 residues in the CDR3. The V gene end was trimmed by 5 bases and the J gene end by 3 bases; junction bases not matched to a gene: 8. Germline V gives CDR1 SGHAT, CDR2 FQNNGV. In nucleotides, the CDR3 is TGTGCCAGCAGCCTCGAGGCTAGCGGGAACTACGAGCAGTACTTC. It translates to CASSLEASGNYEQYF.